The 12 T cell receptor beta chains below all came from one sample that was sequenced in a study of T cell responses to AZD1222 COVID-19 vaccine. Assay: immunoSEQ multiplex PCR; the TCRdb copy retains only in-frame clones and omits some. The sample shows roughly 54,000 clones, about 89% of them seen only once. Sequenced here: peripheral blood, sampled 28 days after the second AZD1222 dose. Receptors originate from an adult who received the AZD1222 COVID-19 vaccine.

In DNA, the CDR3 is TGTGCCAGCAGTGAAACCAGGGCTAGCGGGAGTGGAGATACGCAGTATTTT. Translation: CASSETRASGSGDTQYF. The chain uses TRBV25-1 and TRBJ2-3; 10 nucleotides line up with TRBD2. The V gene end was trimmed by 2 bases and the J gene end by 5 bases; junction bases not matched to a gene: 10. The germline gives CDR1 MGHDK, CDR2 SYGVNS. The CDR3 contains 17 residues.

The gene calls are TRBV2 and TRBJ1-6; D might be TRBD1 (6 bases). The CDR3 extends over 14 amino acids. CDR1 and CDR2 from the germline V gene are SNHLY and FYNNEI. V lost 7 bases and J 7 bases, leaving 14 bases between the germline ends. CDR3 region: CASTPDSVNSPLHF. The CDR3 coding sequence is TGTGCCAGCACCCCGGACAGTGTAAATTCACCCCTCCACTTT.

V is TRBV7-2 and J is TRBJ2-1, with 11 positions matching TRBD2. With 5 bases clipped from V and 7 bases from J, the junction kept 7 bases outside the gene matches. The CDR3 sequence is 15 residues long. Germline V lookup: CDR1 SGHTA, CDR2 FQGNSA. CDR3 region: CASSTQSSGGNEQFF. The CDR3 nucleotides read TGTGCCAGCAGCACACAATCTAGCGGGGGGAATGAGCAGTTCTTC.

On this clone itself: The sample contains more than one DNA sequence encoding this CDR3. The genes are TRBV7-9 and TRBJ2-7; D uncertain. The germline V gene encodes CDR1 SEHNR and CDR2 FQNEAQ (reference sequence). This CDR3 is 11 amino acids long. V was pared by 11 bases and J by 1 base, with 9 bases between. DNA for the CDR3: TGTGCCTCGTCGACATCCTACGAGCAGTACTTC. Its protein product is CASSTSYEQYF.

The chain is built from TRBV6-5 and TRBJ2-3, with D uncertain. The germline V gene has CDR1 MNHEY and CDR2 SVGAGI. This CDR3 spans 13 amino acids. Trimming left V 5 bases short and J 1 base short, with 7 bases between. The CDR3, as DNA: TGTGCCAGCAGTCGCACAGGCACAGATACGCAGTATTTT. The encoded protein is CASSRTGTDTQYF.

The V gene is TRBV14, the J gene TRBJ1-4; weak D call: TRBD1 (5 bases). CDR1 and CDR2 (germline): SGHDN, FVKESK. The CDR3 runs 17 residues. The ends were cut back, 5 bases at V and 4 bases at J, with 20 bases in the middle. CDR3 coding DNA: TGTGCCAGCAGCTCACCCCATGGGTCGGGGCTTAATGAAAAACTGTTTTTT. Protein: CASSSPHGSGLNEKLFF.

The V gene is TRBV30, the J gene TRBJ1-6; D might be TRBD1 (6 bases). Trimming cost V 4 bases and J 9 bases, with 16 bases left between them. The CDR3 is made up of 14 amino acids. Germline lookup yields CDR1 GTSNPN and CDR2 SVGIG (reference sequence). The chain's CDR3 is CAWKGDQDSSPLHF. As DNA, the CDR3 is TGTGCCTGGAAGGGGGATCAGGACAGTTCACCCCTCCACTTT.

The chain links TRBV23-1 to TRBJ2-7; 8 nucleotides match TRBD2. TRBV23-1 is annotated as an ORF whose role is uncertain. Trimming removed 2 bases from V and 7 bases from J; junction bases left unmatched: 13. The CDR3 is 16 amino acids. The DNA of the CDR3 is TGCGCCAGCAGTCAAGGGCTTAGCGGGACGGGGGGAGAGCAGTACTTC. Translated, it gives CASSQGLSGTGGEQYF.

The V gene is TRBV7-3, the J gene TRBJ1-1; possible D gene TRBD1, 5 bases. CDR3 length equals 14 residues. V was cut by 4 bases and J by 1 base, with 10 bases left in between. The germline V gene encodes CDR1 SGHTA and CDR2 FQGTGA. The CDR3 region has the DNA TGTGCCAGCAGCTGGGGCGGGGCGAACACTGAAGCTTTCTTT. Translated: CASSWGGANTEAFF.

The rearrangement links TRBV3-1 (or the pseudogene TRBV3-2) to TRBJ1-3, with D possibly matching TRBD1 (5 bases). With 1 base removed from V and 2 bases from J, the gap between germline ends came to 12 bases. The CDR3 extends over 16 amino acids. Germline lookup yields CDR1 LGHDT and CDR2 YNNKEL (reference sequence). CDR3 DNA: TGTGCCAGCAGCCAAGTTTTCCGGGGCGCTGGAAACACCATATATTTT. Protein: CASSQVFRGAGNTIYF.

V is TRBV5-1 and J is TRBJ2-2, with TRBD2 identical over 7 bases. CDR1 SGHRS and CDR2 YFSETQ come from the germline V gene. This CDR3 contains 19 residues. V shed 0 bases and J 0 bases; nucleotides not matched to a gene: 11. The CDR3 region is CASSLEGRSGLANTGELFF. CDR3 bases: TGCGCCAGCAGCTTGGAGGGTAGGTCCGGACTAGCGAACACCGGGGAGCTGTTTTTT.

This chain joins TRBV6-2 or TRBV6-3 and TRBJ2-7, with 9 bases lining up with TRBD2. Trimming cost V 1 base and J 5 bases; bases outside gene matches: 3. Germline lookup yields CDR1 MNHEY and CDR2 SVGEGT. This CDR3 is built from 14 residues. CDR3 sequence: CASSYLGLADEQYF. CDR3 nucleotides: TGTGCCAGCAGTTACTTGGGACTAGCTGACGAGCAGTACTTC.